Listed below are T cell receptor beta chains from one sample, sequenced in a study of long-term antiretroviral therapy in people with HIV. Using immunoSEQ multiplex PCR, the repertoire was profiled, and TCRdb retains in-frame clones only, with some absent. This sample has roughly 14,000 clones; around 88% occur once, and the top ten carry over 12%. Sequencing was performed on unsorted PBMCs, taken 2.3 to 2.4 years before starting antiretroviral therapy. Receptors were obtained from a woman in her 30s with HIV. Each CDR3 is given with its conserved first and last residue.

v_call,cdr3_aa
TRBV2,CASSSGRAVNTEAFF
TRBV5-1,CASRPLLRGTEAFF
TRBV6-6,CASSLTTGLEQYF
TRBV7-3,CASSPSGGADNEQFF
TRBV27,CASSLGGLAGGHSNEQFF
TRBV27,CASKVGGPGANVLTF
TRBV9,CASSPRWDTAYEQYF
TRBV2,CASGDRGRDTEAFF
TRBV10-3,CAISQTGRTGELFF
TRBV4-1,CASSQEGTAGGAQYF
TRBV10-2,CASSERRSSQPQHF
TRBV7-2,CASSLVPQGAYSGNTIYF
TRBV19,CASSGRTGPINEQFF
TRBV5-6,CASSLAEVAGELFF
TRBV7-9,CASSLGVQIAKNIQYF
TRBV25-1,CASSEALLQGYTEAFF
TRBV5-4,CASSSSSRIQETQYF
TRBV6-6,CASSYFWGAQNTEAFF
TRBV5-1,CASTGQPGKTDTQYF
TRBV10-2,CASSEYVAGEGEQYF
TRBV10-3,CAISGDLYGYTF
TRBV18,CASSHPQKGDYEQYF
TRBV5-6,CASSFLGEQYF
TRBV2,CASSSGANVLTF
TRBV19,CASSSKLGQGATETQYF
TRBV7-2,CASSLNGVTLYNSPLHF
TRBV5-1,CASSLASDSGGDF
TRBV19,CASGNTDTQYF
TRBV7-2,CASSPRVAGGKTQYF
TRBV27,CASSFSLRTGEKLFF
TRBV19,CASSYSREDQPQHF
TRBV4-3,CASSQENGGYGYTF